This T cell receptor (beta chain) originates from a study of OX40 agonist ivuxolimab in advanced cancers. Overall study: Mean age about 60 years, range 23 to 79; approximately 83% male.

Produced via immunoSEQ multiplex PCR; TCRdb's table is partial and in-frame only. The sample has over 65,000 clones; around nine tenths are singletons. Study results and caveats: Clonal expansion from baseline to week 6 occurred in both CD4+ and CD8+ T cells.

About this clone: Antigen unknown.

V was shortened by 4 bases and J by 1 base, with 5 bases between the two germline ends. The germline V gene has CDR1 MNHNS and CDR2 SASEGT. This CDR3 has 12 residues. This chain links TRBV6-1 with TRBJ2-7; D call uncertain. This sequence was found in an adult with an advanced solid tumor such as melanoma, head and neck, liver or kidney cancer. The input for sequencing was CD4+ or CD8+ T cells sorted from blood, taken in a trial of the OX40 agonist ivuxolimab. The CDR3: CASSVQSYEQYF. The CDR3 nucleotides are TGTGCCAGCAGTGTCCAGTCCTACGAGCAGTACTTC.